This is a list of T cell receptor beta chains from one sample in a study of blood T cells in healthy people across ages. TCRdb independently ran MiXCR on the 5' RACE reads; one entry per CDR3 protein. The sample holds 600,000 to 900,000 distinct CDR3 sequences, around a quarter seen once. The same data also went into a second study, on T cells of mothers and their children.

The specimen was blood. The receptors stem from a boy between 10 and 17 years old in good health. Each CDR3 is given with its conserved first and last residue. Fields, in order: J gene, clone size, D gene, V gene, CDR3 DNA, CDR3 protein. A D gene is named only where the DNA matches it firmly. Clone sizes are given selectively: once, few, many, or a class where the clone is expanded.

TRBJ1-4 | - | - | TRBV5-5 | TGTGCCAGCAGCTCCGCAGAAGTGGGGGAAAAACTGTTTTTT | CASSSAEVGEKLFF
TRBJ2-3 | once | - | TRBV4-1 | TGCGCCAGCAGCCAAGTTCGGGCTCCTAGCACAGATACGCAGTATTTT | CASSQVRAPSTDTQYF
TRBJ1-6 | few | - | TRBV27 | TGTGCCAGCAGTTATACACAGGGTCGTGTCACACCCCTCCACTTT | CASSYTQGRVTPLHF
TRBJ2-3 | - | - | TRBV11-1 | TGTGCCAGCAGCTTAGCGGACCGGGCCCTCACAGATACGCAGTATTTT | CASSLADRALTDTQYF
TRBJ1-4 | few | - | TRBV28 | TGTGCCAGCAGTTGGAGGAAAATTCCAACTAATGAAAAACTGTTTTTT | CASSWRKIPTNEKLFF
TRBJ1-4 | - | - | TRBV4-3 | TGCGCCAGCAGCCAAGAAATGATAGGTCGTTATAACGGAAAACTGTTTTTT | CASSQEMIGRYNGKLFF
TRBJ2-3 | - | - | TRBV19 | TGTGCCAGTAGTACCCTCCACACAGATACGCAGTATTTT | CASSTLHTDTQYF
TRBJ1-4 | - | TRBD1 | TRBV6-5 | TGTGCCAGCAGTCTCGGGACAGCGGGGGGTTTAAATGAAAAACTGTTTTTT | CASSLGTAGGLNEKLFF
TRBJ2-5 | few | - | TRBV7-6 | TGTGCCAGCAGCTCTTTTGGCGGAGAAGAGACCCAGTACTTC | CASSSFGGEETQYF
TRBJ1-5 | - | - | TRBV5-1 | TGCGCCAGCAGCCCAGGCGGGGGCTTACGACAGCCCCAGCATTTT | CASSPGGGLRQPQHF
TRBJ2-1 | few | TRBD2 | TRBV20-1 | TGCAGTGCTAGAGATTCAGCGGGAGTTATCAATGAGCAGTTCTTC | CSARDSAGVINEQFF
TRBJ2-2 | - | - | TRBV3-1 | TGTGCCAGCAGCCAGGCCCGAGAGGGAGGCGCCGGGGAGCTGTTTTTT | CASSQAREGGAGELFF
TRBJ2-5 | - | TRBD2 | TRBV5-6 | TGTGCCAGCGACCCCTGGGGGACTAGCGGTAGCGGAGAGCAGTACTTC | CASDPWGTSGSGEQYF
TRBJ2-1 | - | TRBD2 | TRBV3-1 | TGTGCCAGCAGCCAAGGACTGGCGAGACATGGGACTAGCGGGGGGTCCTACAATGAGCAGTTCTTC | CASSQGLARHGTSGGSYNEQFF
TRBJ2-7 | - | TRBD1 | TRBV2 | TGTGCCAGCAGTGATGTGACAGGGGGTCTGAACGAGCAGTACTTC | CASSDVTGGLNEQYF
TRBJ2-5 | few | - | TRBV5-1 | TGCGCCAGCAGCCCGAGACAGATGCGAGAGACCCAGTACTTC | CASSPRQMRETQYF
TRBJ1-1 | few | - | TRBV7-9 | TGTGCCAGCAAGTCAGGGAGCGCTGAAGCTTTCTTT | CASKSGSAEAFF
TRBJ1-2 | few | - | TRBV7-9 | TGTGCCAGCCTTAAGGTCACCTCCTCGGATGGCTACACCTTC | CASLKVTSSDGYTF
TRBJ1-6 | - | - | TRBV12-3/TRBV12-4 | TGTGCCAGCAGTAGGGGCGGGGGGCCAGGTTCACCCCTCCACTTT | CASSRGGGPGSPLHF
TRBJ2-2 | few | - | TRBV7-3 | TGTGCCAGCAGCTTGCAATCCACCGGGGAGCTGTTTTTT | CASSLQSTGELFF
TRBJ2-5 | few | TRBD2 | TRBV7-9 | TGTGCCAGCAGCTTAGAGCGGGGGCGCCAAGAGACCCAGTACTTC | CASSLERGRQETQYF
TRBJ2-1 | - | - | TRBV7-6 | TGTGCCAGCAGCTTAAAAACTCGGGGGGCCGAGCAGTTCTTC | CASSLKTRGAEQFF
TRBJ2-5 | - | - | TRBV15 | TGTGCCACCAGCAGAGATCCAGGGAGGGAGACCCAGTACTTC | CATSRDPGRETQYF
TRBJ2-7 | once | - | TRBV9 | TGTGCTAGCAGCGTCATCCAGAATACCGAGCAGTACTTC | CASSVIQNTEQYF
TRBJ1-3 | - | - | TRBV30 | TGTGCCTGGAGTTCCCCCCGGGGCTCTGGAAACACCATATATTTT | CAWSSPRGSGNTIYF
TRBJ2-7 | - | - | TRBV2 | TGTGCCAGCAGTGGACGGGGGGCGGACGAGCAGTACTTC | CASSGRGADEQYF
TRBJ2-3 | - | TRBD2 | TRBV20-1 | TGCAGCCATATAGCGGGGGGGGGCACAGATACGCAGTATTTT | CSHIAGGGTDTQYF
TRBJ2-5 | - | TRBD2 | TRBV7-8 | TGTGCCAGCAGCTTAGATCTAGCGGGGGGCACCAACCAAGAGACCCAGTACTTC | CASSLDLAGGTNQETQYF
TRBJ2-3 | - | TRBD2 | TRBV6-2/TRBV6-3 | TGTGCCAGCAGCGGACTAGCGGGGCGGACAGATACGCAGTATTTT | CASSGLAGRTDTQYF
TRBJ2-1 | - | TRBD1 | TRBV6-2/TRBV6-3 | TGTGCCAGCAGTCTACGACGACCGGGACAGGGCGAGCAGTTCTTC | CASSLRRPGQGEQFF
TRBJ2-3 | - | - | TRBV28 | TGTGCCAGCAGTTTAATAACCTCTAGCACAGATACGCAGTATTTT | CASSLITSSTDTQYF
TRBJ1-2 | few | TRBD1 | TRBV7-9 | TGTGCCAGCAGCCAACAGGGGGGGACCTATGGCTACACCTTC | CASSQQGGTYGYTF
TRBJ2-7 | - | TRBD1 | TRBV7-6 | TGTGCCAGCAGCCCCTGGGCAGGGGGAAGGAACGAGCAGTACTTC | CASSPWAGGRNEQYF
TRBJ1-3 | few | - | TRBV6-5 | TGTGCCAGCAGTTACTCCCAAATCTCTGGAAACACCATATATTTT | CASSYSQISGNTIYF
TRBJ2-5 | - | - | TRBV19 | TGTGCCAGTACTCCCGACCGAACGGAAGGCGAGACCCAGTACTTC | CASTPDRTEGETQYF
TRBJ1-4 | few | - | TRBV5-1 | TGCGCCAGCAGTTCCGGGGGTCGCAATGAAAAACTGTTTTTT | CASSSGGRNEKLFF
TRBJ2-6 | - | - | TRBV7-3 | TGTGCCAGCAGCTCGAGGGTTACTGGGGCCAACGTCCTGACTTTC | CASSSRVTGANVLTF
TRBJ2-7 | - | TRBD1 | TRBV7-2 | TGTGCCAGCAGCAAACAGGGGTTCGAGCAGTACTTC | CASSKQGFEQYF
TRBJ1-3 | - | - | TRBV7-9 | TGTGCCAGCAGCCCCGTGGGGGGGCGAGGAAACACCATATATTTT | CASSPVGGRGNTIYF
TRBJ1-1 | - | - | TRBV25-1 | TGTGCCAGCAGTGAATACGGTGACACTGAAGCTTTCTTT | CASSEYGDTEAFF
TRBJ2-1 | few | - | TRBV5-5 | TGTGCCAGCAGCTTGGCGGGGGTGGGTCACTCCTACAATGAGCAGTTCTTC | CASSLAGVGHSYNEQFF